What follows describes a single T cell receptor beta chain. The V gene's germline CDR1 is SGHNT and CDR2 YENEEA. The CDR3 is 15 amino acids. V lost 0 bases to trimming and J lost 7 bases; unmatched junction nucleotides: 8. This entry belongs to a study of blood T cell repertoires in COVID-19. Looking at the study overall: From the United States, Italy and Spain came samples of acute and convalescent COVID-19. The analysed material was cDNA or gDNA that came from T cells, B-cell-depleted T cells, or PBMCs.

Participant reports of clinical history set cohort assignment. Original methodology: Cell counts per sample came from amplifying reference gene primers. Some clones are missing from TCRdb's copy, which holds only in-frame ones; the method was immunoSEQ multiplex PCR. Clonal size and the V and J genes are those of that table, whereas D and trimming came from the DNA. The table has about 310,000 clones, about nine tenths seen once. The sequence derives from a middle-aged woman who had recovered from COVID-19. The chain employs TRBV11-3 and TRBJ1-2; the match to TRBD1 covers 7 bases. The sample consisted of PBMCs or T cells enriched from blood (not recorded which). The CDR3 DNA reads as TGTGCCAGCAGCTTAGATGGCGGACAGGCTAGTGGCTACACCTTC. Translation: CASSLDGGQASGYTF.